This section outlines one TCR beta chain sequence together with its context. What it binds is unknown. The sample comes from a study of T cell responses to AZD1222 COVID-19 vaccine. Regarding the study as a whole: Nearly half of the spike-specific TCRs reportedly recognize variant regions that carry no mutations. Spike was spanned by vaccine-associated CD4 TCRs, which were dominant at 160-218 and 743-854.

Germline CDR1 ENHRY, CDR2 SYGVKD. This CDR3 region has 14 residues. V was clipped by 0 bases and J by 5 bases, with 10 bases between them. Only in-frame clones appear in the TCRdb table, and some are missing; sequencing was by immunoSEQ multiplex PCR. This table has around 200,000 clones, approximately 86% appearing once. This TCR was sampled from an adult in good health. V usage is TRBV10-3 and J usage is TRBJ1-1; D possibly corresponds to TRBD1 (5 bases). The material sequenced was peripheral blood, taken on day 0 of AZD1222 vaccination. The CDR3 bases are TGTGCCATCAGTGAGTCGCGGGGGGGGACTGAAGCTTTCTTT. Protein: CAISESRGGTEAFF.